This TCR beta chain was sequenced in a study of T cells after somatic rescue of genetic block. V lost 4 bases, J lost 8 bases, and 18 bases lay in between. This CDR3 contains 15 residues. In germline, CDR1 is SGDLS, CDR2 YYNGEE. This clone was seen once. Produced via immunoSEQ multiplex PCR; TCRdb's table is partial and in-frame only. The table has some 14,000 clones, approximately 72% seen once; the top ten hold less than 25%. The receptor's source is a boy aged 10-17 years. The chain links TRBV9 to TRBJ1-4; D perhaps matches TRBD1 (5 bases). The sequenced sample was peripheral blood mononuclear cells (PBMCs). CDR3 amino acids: CASSPSGEEGEKLFF. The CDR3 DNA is TGTGCCAGCAGCCCCTCGGGGGAGGAGGGGGAAAAACTGTTTTTT.